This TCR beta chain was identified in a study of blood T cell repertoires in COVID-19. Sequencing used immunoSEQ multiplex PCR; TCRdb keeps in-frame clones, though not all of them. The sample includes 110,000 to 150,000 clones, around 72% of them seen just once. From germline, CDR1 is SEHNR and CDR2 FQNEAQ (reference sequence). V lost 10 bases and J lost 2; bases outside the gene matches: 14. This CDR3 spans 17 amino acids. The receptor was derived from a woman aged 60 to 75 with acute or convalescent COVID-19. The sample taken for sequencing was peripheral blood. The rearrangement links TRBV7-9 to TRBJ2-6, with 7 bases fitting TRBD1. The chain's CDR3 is CATKGEGASPGANVLTF. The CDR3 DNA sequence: TGTGCCACCAAGGGAGAGGGGGCGTCCCCTGGGGCCAACGTCCTGACTTTC.